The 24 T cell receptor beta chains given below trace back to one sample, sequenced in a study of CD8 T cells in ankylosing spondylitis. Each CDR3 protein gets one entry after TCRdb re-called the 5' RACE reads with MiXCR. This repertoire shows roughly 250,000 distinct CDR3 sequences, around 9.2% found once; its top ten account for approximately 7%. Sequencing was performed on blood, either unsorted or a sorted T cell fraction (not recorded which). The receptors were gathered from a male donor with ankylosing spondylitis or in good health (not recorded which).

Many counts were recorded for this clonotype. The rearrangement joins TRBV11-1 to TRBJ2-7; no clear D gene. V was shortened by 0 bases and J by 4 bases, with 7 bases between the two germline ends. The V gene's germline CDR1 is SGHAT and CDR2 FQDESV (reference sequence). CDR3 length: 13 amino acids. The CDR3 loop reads CASSLAGQYEQYF. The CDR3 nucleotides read TGTGCCAGCAGCTTAGCGGGCCAATACGAGCAGTACTTC.

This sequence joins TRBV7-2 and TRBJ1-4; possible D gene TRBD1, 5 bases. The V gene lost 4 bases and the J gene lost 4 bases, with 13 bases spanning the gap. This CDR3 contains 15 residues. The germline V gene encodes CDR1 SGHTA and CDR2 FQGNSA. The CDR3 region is CASSSGGGFNEKLFF. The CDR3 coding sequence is TGTGCCAGCAGCTCTGGGGGGGGGTTTAATGAAAAACTGTTTTTT.

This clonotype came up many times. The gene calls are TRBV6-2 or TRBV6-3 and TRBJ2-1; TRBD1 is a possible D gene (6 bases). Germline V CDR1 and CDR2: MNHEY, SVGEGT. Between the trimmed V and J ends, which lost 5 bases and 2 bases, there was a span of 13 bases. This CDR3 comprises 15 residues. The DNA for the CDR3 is TGTGCCAGCAGTCGCAACAGGGTGACCTACAATGAGCAGTTCTTC. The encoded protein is CASSRNRVTYNEQFF.

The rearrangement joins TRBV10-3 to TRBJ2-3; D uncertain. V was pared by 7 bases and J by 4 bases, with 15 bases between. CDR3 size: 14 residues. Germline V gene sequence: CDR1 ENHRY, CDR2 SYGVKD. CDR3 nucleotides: TGTGCCATCAAGGGCCGCTCAGCGCCAGATACGCAGTATTTT. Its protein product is CAIKGRSAPDTQYF.

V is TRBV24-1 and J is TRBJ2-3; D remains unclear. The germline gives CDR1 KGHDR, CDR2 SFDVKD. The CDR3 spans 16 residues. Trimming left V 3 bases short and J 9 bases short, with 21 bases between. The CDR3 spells CATSDPRNGARETQYF. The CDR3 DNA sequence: TGTGCCACCAGTGATCCGAGGAATGGCGCCCGAGAAACGCAGTATTTT.

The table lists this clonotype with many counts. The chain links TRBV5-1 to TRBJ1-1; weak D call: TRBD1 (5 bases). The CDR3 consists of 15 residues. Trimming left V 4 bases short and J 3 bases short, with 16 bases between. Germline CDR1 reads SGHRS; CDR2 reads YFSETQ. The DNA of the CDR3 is TGCGCCAGCAGCCCTCAGCCGGGGGGGGACACTGAAGCTTTCTTT. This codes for CASSPQPGGDTEAFF. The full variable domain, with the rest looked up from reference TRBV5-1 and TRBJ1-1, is KAGVTQTPRYLIKTRGQQVTLSCSPISGHRSVSWYQQTPGQGLQFLFEYFSETQRNKGNFPGRFSGRQFSNSRSEMNVSTLELGDSALYLCASSPQPGGDTEAFFGQGTRLTVV.

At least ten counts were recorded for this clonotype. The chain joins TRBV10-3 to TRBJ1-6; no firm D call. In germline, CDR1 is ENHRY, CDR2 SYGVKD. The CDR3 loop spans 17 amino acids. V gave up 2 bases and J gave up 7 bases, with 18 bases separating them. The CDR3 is CAISERRLAPMNSPLHF. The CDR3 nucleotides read TGTGCCATCAGTGAGCGGAGATTAGCACCTATGAATTCACCCCTCCACTTT.

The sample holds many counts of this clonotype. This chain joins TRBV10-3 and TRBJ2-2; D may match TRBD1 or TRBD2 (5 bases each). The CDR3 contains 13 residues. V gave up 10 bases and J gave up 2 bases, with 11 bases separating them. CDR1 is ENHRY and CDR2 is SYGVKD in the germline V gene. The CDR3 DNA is TGTGCCACCGGGACCGGAAACACCGGGGAGCTGTTTTTT. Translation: CATGTGNTGELFF.

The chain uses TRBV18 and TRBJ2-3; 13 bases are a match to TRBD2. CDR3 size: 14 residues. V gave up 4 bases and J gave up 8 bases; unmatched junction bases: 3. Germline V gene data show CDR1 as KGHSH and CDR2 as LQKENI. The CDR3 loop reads CASSRTSGRGTQYF. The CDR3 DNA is TGTGCCAGCTCACGGACTAGCGGGAGAGGTACGCAGTATTTT.

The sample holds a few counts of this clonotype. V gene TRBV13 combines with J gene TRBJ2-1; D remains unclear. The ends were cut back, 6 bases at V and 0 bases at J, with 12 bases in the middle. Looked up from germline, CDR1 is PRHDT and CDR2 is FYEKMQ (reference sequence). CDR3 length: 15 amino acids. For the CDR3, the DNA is TGTGCCAGCAGTCCGACTCCCAGCTCCTACAATGAGCAGTTCTTC. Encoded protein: CASSPTPSSYNEQFF.

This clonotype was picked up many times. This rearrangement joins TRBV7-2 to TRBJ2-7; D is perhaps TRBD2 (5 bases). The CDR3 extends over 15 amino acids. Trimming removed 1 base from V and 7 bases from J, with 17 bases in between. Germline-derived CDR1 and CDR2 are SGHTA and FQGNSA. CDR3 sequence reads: CASSLGVWTSLEQYF. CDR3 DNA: TGTGCCAGCAGCTTAGGTGTATGGACTTCCTTAGAGCAGTACTTC.

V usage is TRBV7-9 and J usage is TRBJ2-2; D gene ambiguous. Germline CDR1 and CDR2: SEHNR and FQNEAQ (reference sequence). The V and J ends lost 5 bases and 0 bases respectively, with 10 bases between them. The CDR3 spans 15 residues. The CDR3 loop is CASSVWAANTGELFF. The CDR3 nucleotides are TGTGCCAGCAGCGTCTGGGCTGCGAACACCGGGGAGCTGTTTTTT.

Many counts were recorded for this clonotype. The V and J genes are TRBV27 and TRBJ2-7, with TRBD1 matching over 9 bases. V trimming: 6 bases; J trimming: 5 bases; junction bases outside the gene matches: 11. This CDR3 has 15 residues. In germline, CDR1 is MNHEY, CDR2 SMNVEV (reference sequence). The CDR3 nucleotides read TGTGCCAGCAGCCTTACCGGGACAGGGTGGCACGAGCAGTACTTC. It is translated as CASSLTGTGWHEQYF.

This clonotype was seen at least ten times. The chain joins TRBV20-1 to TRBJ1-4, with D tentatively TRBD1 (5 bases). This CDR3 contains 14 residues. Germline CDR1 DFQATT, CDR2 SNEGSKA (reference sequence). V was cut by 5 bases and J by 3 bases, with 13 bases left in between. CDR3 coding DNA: TGCAGTGCTTGGCTTGGGGGGGCTAATGAAAAACTGTTTTTT. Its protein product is CSAWLGGANEKLFF.

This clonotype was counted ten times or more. CDR3 sequence: CSVGGNSYEQYF. The CDR3 DNA follows: TGCAGCGTTGGAGGGAACTCCTACGAGCAGTACTTC. V and J are TRBV29-1 and TRBJ2-7; a weak D match, TRBD2 (5 bases). The CDR3 sequence is 12 residues long. Trimming took 4 bases from V and 0 from J, leaving 7 bases between them. The germline CDR1 and CDR2 sequences are SQVTM and ANQGSEA.

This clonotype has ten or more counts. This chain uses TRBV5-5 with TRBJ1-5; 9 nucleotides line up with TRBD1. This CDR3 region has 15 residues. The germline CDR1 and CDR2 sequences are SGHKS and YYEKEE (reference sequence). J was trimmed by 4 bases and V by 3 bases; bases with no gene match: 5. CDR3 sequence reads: CASSSGTGLNQPQHF. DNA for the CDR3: TGTGCCAGCAGCTCAGGGACAGGGTTGAATCAGCCCCAGCATTTT.

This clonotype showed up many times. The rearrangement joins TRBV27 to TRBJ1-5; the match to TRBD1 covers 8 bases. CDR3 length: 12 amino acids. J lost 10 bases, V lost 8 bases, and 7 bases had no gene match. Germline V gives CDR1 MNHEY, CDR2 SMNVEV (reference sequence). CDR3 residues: CASWTGIGPQHF. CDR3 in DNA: TGTGCCAGCTGGACAGGGATAGGTCCCCAGCATTTT.

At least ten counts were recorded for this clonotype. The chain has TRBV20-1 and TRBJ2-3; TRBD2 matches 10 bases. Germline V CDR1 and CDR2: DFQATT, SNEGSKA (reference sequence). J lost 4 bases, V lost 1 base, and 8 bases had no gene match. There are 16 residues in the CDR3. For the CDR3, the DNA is TGCAGTGCTAGAGGGCCCCTAGCGGGAGTGGCAGATACGCAGTATTTT. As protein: CSARGPLAGVADTQYF.

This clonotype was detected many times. CDR3 in amino acids: CASSKWGNEQFF. The CDR3 coding sequence is TGTGCCAGCAGCAAATGGGGGAATGAGCAGTTCTTC. J is TRBJ2-1 and V is TRBV7-8; D tentatively reads TRBD1 or TRBD2 (5 bases each). The germline gives CDR1 SGHVS, CDR2 FQNEAQ. The V and J ends lost 5 bases and 7 bases respectively, with 9 bases between them. CDR3 length: 12 residues.

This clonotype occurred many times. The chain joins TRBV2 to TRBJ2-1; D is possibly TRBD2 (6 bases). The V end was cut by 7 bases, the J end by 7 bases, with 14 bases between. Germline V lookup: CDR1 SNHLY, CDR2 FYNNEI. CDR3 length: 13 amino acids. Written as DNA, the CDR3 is TGTGCCAGCACCGCGGGGCTAGGTAATGAGCAGTTCTTC. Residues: CASTAGLGNEQFF.

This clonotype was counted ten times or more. CDR3 amino acids: CASSMTGGAYNTEAFF. In nucleotides, the CDR3 is TGTGCCAGCAGTATGACAGGGGGCGCCTATAACACTGAAGCTTTCTTT. The rearrangement uses TRBV7-2 and TRBJ1-1; 10 bases fit TRBD1. Germline values: CDR1 SGHTA, CDR2 FQGNSA. The CDR3 totals 16 residues. J lost 2 bases, V lost 6 bases, and 9 bases had no gene match.

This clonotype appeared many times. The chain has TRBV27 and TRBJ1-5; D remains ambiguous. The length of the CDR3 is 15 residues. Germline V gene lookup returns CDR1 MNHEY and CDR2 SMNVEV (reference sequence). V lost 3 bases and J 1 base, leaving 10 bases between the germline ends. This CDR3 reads CASSFDSKSNQPQHF. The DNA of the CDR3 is TGTGCCAGCAGTTTCGATTCCAAGAGCAATCAGCCCCAGCATTTT.

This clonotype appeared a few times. Here the CDR3 reads CASSSQVTSNQPQHF. The CDR3 coding sequence is TGTGCCAGCAGCTCGCAGGTCACTAGCAATCAGCCCCAGCATTTT. The V gene is TRBV7-2, the J gene TRBJ1-5, with D uncertain. The CDR3 totals 15 residues. Trimming stripped 4 bases from V and 0 bases from J, with 10 bases between. Germline V CDR1 and CDR2: SGHTA, FQGNSA.

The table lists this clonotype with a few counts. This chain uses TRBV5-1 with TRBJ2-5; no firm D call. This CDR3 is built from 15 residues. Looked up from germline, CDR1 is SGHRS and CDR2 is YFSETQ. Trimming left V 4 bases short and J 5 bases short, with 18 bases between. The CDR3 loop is CASSPLGSSEETQYF. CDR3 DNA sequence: TGCGCCAGCAGCCCGCTCGGCAGCAGTGAGGAGACCCAGTACTTC.